The T cell receptor beta chain under discussion was sequenced for a study of blood T cells in healthy people across ages. The CDR3 loop spans 14 amino acids. Germline V gene data show CDR1 as SGHRS and CDR2 as YFSETQ. Trimming stripped 0 bases from V and 3 bases from J, with 8 bases between. This clonotype was observed at least ten times. Using a J-beta primer mix together with a sample-barcoded 5' primer, a second PCR was run for roughly 6 to 12 cycles. In TCRdb, the 5' RACE reads were re-called with MiXCR into one record per CDR3 protein. The sample carries approximately 810,000 distinct CDR3 sequences, 25% to 30% recorded once.

Sequenced sample: blood. This TCR derives from a woman older than 75 in good health. The chain recombines TRBV5-1 with TRBJ2-3; D gene uncertain. As DNA, the CDR3 is TGCGCCAGCAGCTTGGTGGGCGAAACAGATACGCAGTATTTT. It encodes CASSLVGETDTQYF.